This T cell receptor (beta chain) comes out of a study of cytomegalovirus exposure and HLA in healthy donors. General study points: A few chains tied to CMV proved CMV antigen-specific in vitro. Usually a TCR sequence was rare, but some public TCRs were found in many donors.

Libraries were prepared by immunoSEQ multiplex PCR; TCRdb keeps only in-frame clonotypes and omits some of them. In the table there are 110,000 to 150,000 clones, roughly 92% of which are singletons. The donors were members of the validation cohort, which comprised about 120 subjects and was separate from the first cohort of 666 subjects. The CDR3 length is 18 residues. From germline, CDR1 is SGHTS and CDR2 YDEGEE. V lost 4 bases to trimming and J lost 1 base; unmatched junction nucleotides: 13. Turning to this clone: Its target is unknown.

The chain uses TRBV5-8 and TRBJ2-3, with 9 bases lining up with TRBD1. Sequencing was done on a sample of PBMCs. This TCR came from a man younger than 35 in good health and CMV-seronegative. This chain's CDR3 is CASSQGQGGFSRTDTQYF. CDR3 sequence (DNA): TGTGCCAGCAGCCAGGGACAGGGAGGGTTTAGCCGCACAGATACGCAGTATTTT. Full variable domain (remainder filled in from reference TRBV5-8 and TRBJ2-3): EAGVTQSPTHLIKTRGQQATLRCSPISGHTSVYWYQQALGLGLQFLLWYDEGEERNRGNFPPRFSGRQFPNYSSELNVNALELEDSALYLCASSQGQGGFSRTDTQYFGPGTRLTVL.